This passage covers 2 T cell receptor beta chains from one sample sequenced in a study of blood T cell repertoires in COVID-19 (dated by TCRdb to the early 2020s). The method behind the library was the immunoSEQ multiplex PCR assay. TCRdb took over this immuneACCESS table, retaining in-frame rearrangements with V and J assigned. Such tables are incomplete; in checked studies, under half of the missing clones stem from an unresolved V gene, and the remainder is unexplained. The sample has around 140,000 clones on record, approximately 89% of them singletons. Clones ranked in the top ten supply around 10% of the sample. Sequenced: peripheral blood. The receptors here all came from a woman in her seventies with COVID-19, enrolled during active disease.

This chain links TRBV28 with TRBJ1-5, with D possibly TRBD1 on 5 matching bases. Germline CDR1 and CDR2: MDHEN and SYDVKM. Trimming took 3 bases from V and 3 from J, leaving 12 bases between them. CDR3 length equals 15 residues. CDR3 in amino acids: CASSFRGLANQPQHF. DNA for the CDR3: TGTGCCAGCAGTTTTCGGGGGTTGGCCAATCAGCCCCAGCATTTT.

The gene calls are TRBV5-4 and TRBJ2-7; 7 bases fit TRBD2. After removal of 0 bases from V and 3 bases from J, the junction contained 6 bases not matched to a gene. Germline V CDR1 and CDR2: SGHNT, YYREEE (reference sequence). The CDR3 has 15 amino acids. CDR3 DNA: TGTGCCAGCAGCTTGGGACCAGCGGGGAGCTACGAGCAGTACTTC. Residues: CASSLGPAGSYEQYF. The full variable domain, in which reference TRBV5-4 and TRBJ2-7 provide the parts outside the CDR3, is ETGVTQSPTHLIKTRGQQVTLRCSSQSGHNTVSWYQQALGQGPQFIFQYYREEENGRGNFPPRFSGLQFPNYSSELNVNALELDDSALYLCASSLGPAGSYEQYFGPGTRLTVT.